This T cell receptor beta chain was identified in a study of cytomegalovirus exposure and HLA in healthy donors. Study in general: Approximately 83 million unique TCRs from HLA-typed donors were held in an early data release. Overall study findings and caveats: Reportedly, fewer N-insertions than the roughly 700-donor mean appeared in an Asian-associated ancestry cluster in a later analysis. Both high specificity and high sensitivity reportedly marked the classifier's diagnosis of cytomegalovirus status. Data from an earlier analysis indicated that most TCR beta V segments were productive either about 87% or about 30% of the time.

This clone was picked up one time. What it recognizes is unknown. It was with 60 Vbeta and 13 Jbeta primers that the PCR ran. Sequenced by immunoSEQ multiplex PCR; TCRdb stores in-frame clones only, minus some. The table shows approximately 160,000 clones, with approximately 80% occurring only once. This CDR3 contains 15 residues. Germline V gene data show CDR1 as SGDLS and CDR2 as YYNGEE. V lost 4 bases and J 3 bases, leaving 14 bases between the germline ends. The clonotype originates from a woman aged 50 to 60 in good health and CMV-seropositive. J is TRBJ1-5 and V is TRBV9; D remains unclear. The specimen sequenced was PBMCs. Here the CDR3 reads CASSPTGGLNQPQHF. In DNA form, the CDR3 reads TGTGCCAGCAGCCCTACCGGCGGACTCAATCAGCCCCAGCATTTT.